The 30 T cell receptor beta chains below were found in one sample sequenced in a study of metastatic and nonmetastatic thyroid tumors. Until they underwent thyroid surgery, no patient had received any treatment. TCRdb re-clonotyped the PCR reads via MiXCR. In the table there are more than 90,000 clones, 9.5% to 15% of which are singletons. What was sequenced was blood. Every receptor here comes from a female donor with papillary thyroid cancer or a benign thyroid nodule (not recorded which). Some clones in this sample may be carry-over from other donors' samples.

This clone was detected ten times or more. This chain joins TRBV27 and TRBJ2-1; TRBD2 might be the D (7 bases). Trimming stripped 6 bases from V and 6 bases from J, with 12 bases between. CDR3 size: 13 residues. Per the germline V gene, CDR1 is MNHEY and CDR2 is SMNVEV (reference sequence). CDR3 coding DNA: TGTGCCAGCAGAGGGGGAGGGCTCAATGAGCAGTTCTTC. Translation: CASRGGGLNEQFF.

This clone was found a few times. The junction and the germline gene differ at one end; a read error may be behind it. The chain joins TRBV27 to TRBJ2-2; the D gene is possibly TRBD2 (6 bases). Germline V CDR1 and CDR2: MNHEY, SMNVEV (reference sequence). The CDR3 loop spans 15 amino acids. For the CDR3, the DNA is TGTGCCAGCACCAAGGGACTGCGTAACACCGGTGAGCTGTTTTTT. Residues: CASTKGLRNTGELFF.

This sequence joins TRBV20-1 and TRBJ2-7, with D possibly TRBD1 on 5 matching bases. Deletions cut 3 bases from V and 1 base from J, with 10 bases between. The CDR3 totals 13 residues. Germline V gene sequence: CDR1 DFQATT, CDR2 SNEGSKA (reference sequence). The CDR3 coding sequence is TGCAGTGCTAGCCCAGGGCTATCCTACGAGCAGTACTTC. Its translation: CSASPGLSYEQYF.

This clone has ten or more counts. The DNA for the CDR3 is TGCAGTGCTAGAGATCCGCGGAAAGGGGGACTGATCTACAATGAGCAGTTCTTC. Protein: CSARDPRKGGLIYNEQFF. The chain recombines TRBV20-1 with TRBJ2-1; D possibly matches TRBD1 or TRBD2 (6 bases each). Trimming left V 0 bases short and J 3 bases short, with 21 bases between. The CDR3 consists of 18 residues. Germline CDR1 is DFQATT and CDR2 is SNEGSKA (reference sequence).

This clone was counted between two and nine times. The chain joins TRBV19 to TRBJ1-4, with D hard to call. V shed 9 bases and J shed 11 bases, with 22 bases lying between them. CDR1 is LNHDA, CDR2 SQIVND, per germline (reference sequence). This CDR3 comprises 14 residues. This CDR3 reads CASAVGRRLEKLFF. DNA of the CDR3: TGTGCCAGCGCCGTCGGCAGGCGGCTTGAGAAACTGTTTTTT.

This clone was observed a handful of times. A single base separates this from a much larger clone, so it may be a read error. This chain links TRBV12-3 or TRBV12-4 with TRBJ2-1; the match to TRBD2 covers 10 bases. This CDR3 is 19 amino acids long. V lost 8 bases and J lost 5; bases outside the gene matches: 21. CDR3 nucleotide sequence: TGTGCCAGCCAGTTTGGGCCTAGCGGGAGATTGGGGACACACAATGAGCAGTTCTTC. Protein: CASQFGPSGRLGTHNEQFF.

This clone was found many times. This rearrangement joins TRBV7-2 to TRBJ2-7, with a tentative D call TRBD1 (5 bases). CDR3 length: 13 residues. Per germline, CDR1 SGHTA and CDR2 FQGNSA. Trimming pared 3 bases from V and 3 bases from J, leaving 9 bases between. CDR3 residues: CASSFGQSYEQYF. The DNA of the CDR3 is TGTGCCAGCAGCTTTGGACAAAGCTACGAGCAGTACTTC.

Many counts were recorded for this clone. The chain employs TRBV28 and TRBJ1-5, with D unresolved. Germline V CDR1 and CDR2: MDHEN, SYDVKM. This CDR3 region has 13 residues. V was shortened by 5 bases and J by 5 bases, with 10 bases between the two germline ends. CDR3: CASSRAGHQPQHF. The CDR3 DNA reads as TGTGCCAGCAGTCGAGCAGGACATCAGCCCCAGCATTTT. The full variable domain, its missing parts supplied by reference TRBV28 and TRBJ1-5, is DVKVTQSSRYLVKRTGEKVFLECVQDMDHENMFWYRQDPGLGLRLIYFSYDVKMKEKGDIPEGYSVSREKKERFSLILESASTNQTSMYLCASSRAGHQPQHFGDGTRLSIL.

This clone was found many times. CDR3 amino acids: CASNAVNEQFF. DNA of the CDR3: TGTGCCAGCAACGCAGTCAATGAGCAGTTCTTC. This sequence joins TRBV2 and TRBJ2-1; D gene unclear. In germline, CDR1 is SNHLY, CDR2 FYNNEI. The length of the CDR3 is 11 residues. The germline V and J ends were trimmed by 7 bases and 6 bases, with 7 bases remaining between them.

V and J are TRBV11-1 and TRBJ1-1; the D gene is possibly TRBD1 (6 bases). This CDR3 contains 16 residues. V lost 7 bases to trimming and J lost 5 bases, with 23 bases between them. The V gene's germline CDR1 is SGHAT and CDR2 FQDESV (reference sequence). CDR3 DNA: TGTGCCAGCATCGGGGGGCCCGGGGGCACAGGTACTGAAGCTTTCTTT. It encodes CASIGGPGGTGTEAFF.

At least ten counts were recorded for this clone. The chain combines TRBV6-1 with TRBJ1-3, with D perhaps TRBD1 (5 bases). V was trimmed by 4 bases and J by 3 bases, leaving 10 bases between them. Germline V gene data show CDR1 as MNHNS and CDR2 as SASEGT. The CDR3 spans 14 residues. The chain's CDR3 is CASSVGGGGNTIYF. DNA for the CDR3: TGTGCCAGCAGTGTTGGGGGTGGTGGAAACACCATATATTTT.

This clone has a count of ten or more. Other DNA sequences in this specimen translate into the identical CDR3. The chain recombines TRBV27 with TRBJ2-1, with 10 bases that match TRBD2. The V segment lost 2 bases and the J segment 7 bases; nucleotides outside the gene matches: 8. The CDR3 runs 16 residues. The germline V gene has CDR1 MNHEY and CDR2 SMNVEV (reference sequence). CDR3 in amino acids: CASSLHLAGVSNEQFF. CDR3 sequence (DNA): TGTGCCAGCAGTTTACATCTAGCGGGAGTGTCGAATGAGCAGTTCTTC.

The table lists this clone with many counts. The V call is TRBV28, the J call TRBJ1-5; perhaps TRBD1 as D (6 bases). The germline V gene encodes CDR1 MDHEN and CDR2 SYDVKM. Trimming shortened V by 1 base and J by 6 bases, and 10 bases separated the two germline ends. CDR3 length equals 14 residues. CDR3 loop: CASSLYREGQPQHF. CDR3 sequence (DNA): TGTGCCAGCAGTTTATACAGGGAGGGTCAGCCCCAGCATTTT.

Turning to this clone: A much larger clone differs from this one at a single base, so this may be a read error. This sequence joins TRBV20-1 and TRBJ2-5; D is unresolved. The germline V gene has CDR1 DFQATT and CDR2 SNEGSKA (reference sequence). The CDR3 consists of 15 residues. Trimming left V 5 bases short and J 1 base short, with 17 bases between. The CDR3 is CSAFPLWRFQETQYF. In nucleotides, the CDR3 is TGCAGTGCTTTCCCCCTCTGGCGGTTCCAAGAGACCCAGTACTTC.

This clone was counted at least ten times. V usage is TRBV20-1 and J usage is TRBJ2-1, with D possibly TRBD1 on 5 matching bases. Germline assignment: CDR1 DFQATT and CDR2 SNEGSKA (reference sequence). This CDR3 region has 11 residues. Trimming stripped 5 bases from V and 6 bases from J, with 8 bases between. For the CDR3, the DNA is TGCAGTGCTTCTAGGGGCAATGAGCAGTTCTTC. It is translated as CSASRGNEQFF.

Details on this clone: A much larger clone sits a single nucleotide away, making a read error possible. The identical CDR3 is also encoded by other nucleotide sequences in the sample. The chain combines TRBV10-3 with TRBJ2-1; D is perhaps TRBD1 (5 bases). CDR1 is ENHRY and CDR2 is SYGVKD in the germline V gene. V gave up 4 bases and J gave up 5 bases, with 12 bases separating them. CDR3 length: 14 amino acids. CDR3 region: CAISAAGPNNEQFF. The CDR3 DNA is TGTGCCATCAGTGCGGCAGGGCCTAACAATGAGCAGTTCTTC.

This clone was counted at least ten times. Since a much larger clone is just one base distant, this may be a read error. No conserved phenylalanine or tryptophan ends this CDR3, so it is likely a read error. The V call is TRBV20-1, the J call TRBJ1-1; possibly TRBD1 for D (6 bases). V was trimmed by 3 bases and J by 1 base, leaving 15 bases between them. Germline CDR1 is DFQATT and CDR2 is SNEGSKA (reference sequence). The CDR3 extends over 15 amino acids. CDR3 region: CSASGHRGANTEAFL. CDR3 in DNA: TGCAGTGCTAGTGGGCATCGGGGGGCGAACACTGAAGCTTTCCTT.

This clone showed up many times. The same CDR3 is also encoded by other DNA sequences in this sample. The gene calls are TRBV18 and TRBJ2-5; D gene ambiguous. The CDR3 has 11 residues. Germline V gene sequence: CDR1 KGHSH, CDR2 LQKENI. V was shortened by 3 bases and J by 3 bases, with 2 bases between the two germline ends. The CDR3 region has the DNA TGTGCCAGCTCACCTAAAGAGACCCAGTACTTC. Translating it yields CASSPKETQYF.

This clone showed up many times. This chain links TRBV4-3 with TRBJ2-3, with 9 bases lining up with TRBD2. This CDR3 has 17 amino acids. V was pared by 0 bases and J by 2 bases, with 6 bases of the junction left unmatched. Germline values: CDR1 LGHNA, CDR2 YSLEER. The CDR3 sequence: CASSQDIAGAYTDTQYF. As DNA, the CDR3 is TGCGCCAGCAGCCAAGATATAGCGGGGGCTTACACAGATACGCAGTATTTT.

This clone occurred many times. The V call is TRBV7-3, the J call TRBJ1-1; D not certain. This CDR3 contains 13 residues. Per the germline V gene, CDR1 is SGHTA and CDR2 is FQGTGA. Trimming removed 5 bases at V and 7 bases at J, with 14 bases between. The CDR3 region is CASSPTLTGEAFF. CDR3 DNA sequence: TGTGCCAGCAGCCCCACCCTGACCGGTGAAGCTTTCTTT.

This chain uses TRBV7-9 with TRBJ2-2, with TRBD1 identical over 7 bases. The CDR3 covers 15 residues. V lost 5 bases and J lost 0; bases outside the gene matches: 3. Per germline, CDR1 SEHNR and CDR2 FQNEAQ (reference sequence). The CDR3 region has the DNA TGTGCCAGCAGCAACAGGGGAGCGAACACCGGGGAGCTGTTTTTT. It translates to CASSNRGANTGELFF.

Ten or more counts support this clone. The chain combines TRBV3-1 with TRBJ1-1, with TRBD1 identical over 8 bases. The trim removed 6 bases at V and 1 base at J, leaving 1 base unmatched. The CDR3 totals 13 residues. Germline-derived CDR1 and CDR2 are LGHDT and YNNKEL (reference sequence). The CDR3 DNA sequence: TGTGCCAGCAGGGGACAGGCGAACACTGAAGCTTTCTTT. Protein: CASRGQANTEAFF.

Many counts were recorded for this clone. The chain links TRBV29-1 to TRBJ2-7; TRBD2 matches 9 bases. The CDR3 spans 13 residues. Trimming removed 8 bases from V and 5 bases from J; junction bases left unmatched: 10. Germline V CDR1 and CDR2: SQVTM, ANQGSEA. The CDR3 region has the DNA TGCAGCTACCGAAGGGCTAGCGGGAACGAGCAGTACTTC. Translation gives CSYRRASGNEQYF.

Turning to this clone: A much larger clone is a single base away; this may be a read error. Other DNA sequences in the sample encode the same CDR3. The chain recombines TRBV6-5 with TRBJ2-3; 7 bases map to TRBD1. Per the germline V gene, CDR1 is MNHEY and CDR2 is SVGAGI. The CDR3 contains 17 residues. This CDR3 is CASSSLNWDRSTDTQYF. CDR3 nucleotide sequence: TGTGCCAGCAGTTCCCTTAACTGGGACAGAAGCACAGATACACAGTATTTT.

This clone was observed at least ten times. The V gene is TRBV18, the J gene TRBJ1-6, with D perhaps TRBD1 (6 bases). The CDR3 contains 15 residues. V dropped 2 bases and J dropped 5 bases, with 10 bases sitting between them. Germline loops: CDR1 KGHSH, CDR2 LQKENI. CDR3 sequence reads: CASSPLQGHNSPLHF. The CDR3 coding sequence is TGTGCCAGCTCACCATTACAGGGACATAATTCACCCCTCCACTTT.

V and J are TRBV19 and TRBJ1-2; TRBD1 agrees at 7 bases. This CDR3 region has 13 residues. Germline CDR1 and CDR2: LNHDA and SQIVND (reference sequence). Trimming at V came to 6 bases and at J to 10 bases, leaving 11 bases not matched to a gene. Here the CDR3 DNA reads TGTGCCAGTAGACGGGGACAGTCCGCAGTCTACACCTTC. Protein sequence: CASRRGQSAVYTF.

This clone showed up just a few times. The rearrangement links TRBV28 to TRBJ1-5, with D perhaps TRBD1 (5 bases). The V end was cut by 7 bases, the J end by 3 bases, with 16 bases between. CDR3 size: 15 residues. Germline lookup yields CDR1 MDHEN and CDR2 SYDVKM. CDR3 nucleotide sequence: TGTGCCAGCACCCCCGAACGGGGGGTCAATCAGCCCCAGCATTTT. Encoded protein: CASTPERGVNQPQHF. Full variable domain (missing parts from reference TRBV28 and TRBJ1-5): DVKVTQSSRYLVKRTGEKVFLECVQDMDHENMFWYRQDPGLGLRLIYFSYDVKMKEKGDIPEGYSVSREKKERFSLILESASTNQTSMYLCASTPERGVNQPQHFGDGTRLSIL.

This clone was seen ten or more times. A much more abundant neighbour one base away suggests this may be a read error. The V call is TRBV3-1, the J call TRBJ1-4; D might be TRBD1 (5 bases). The V end lost 3 bases, the J end lost 8 bases, and 16 bases lay between the germline ends. The length of the CDR3 is 15 residues. Germline assignment: CDR1 LGHDT and CDR2 YNNKEL (reference sequence). In nucleotides, the CDR3 is TGTGCCAGCAGCCACGGGGCCCGAGGGCAGGAAAAACTGTTTTTT. Its protein is CASSHGARGQEKLFF.

This clone was found many times. This chain joins TRBV7-6 and TRBJ2-1; a possible D gene is TRBD2 (6 bases). The germline CDR1 and CDR2 sequences are SGHVS and FNYEAQ. With 1 base removed from V and 4 bases from J, the gap between germline ends came to 11 bases. The CDR3 is made up of 15 amino acids. The DNA for the CDR3 is TGTGCCAGCAGCTTAGAACTAGCCAGGTACAATGAGCAGTTCTTC. Encoded protein: CASSLELARYNEQFF.

This clone was observed many times. The rearrangement uses TRBV20-1 and TRBJ2-5; the match to TRBD2 covers 12 bases. J was trimmed by 4 bases and V by 1 base; bases with no gene match: 13. The CDR3 is made up of 18 amino acids. In germline, CDR1 is DFQATT, CDR2 SNEGSKA (reference sequence). The CDR3 sequence is CSARVSGGGLAGRETQYF. CDR3 DNA sequence: TGCAGTGCTAGAGTTTCAGGCGGAGGACTAGCGGGACGAGAGACCCAGTACTTC.